Each of the 20 T cell receptor beta chains below was sequenced from the same sample in a study of early T cells in non-severe SARS-CoV-2 infection (dated by TCRdb to the early 2020s). The library was obtained by 5' RACE. Sequenced on a NextSeq 500. TCRdb ran its own pipeline on the public reads, namely fastp trimming at Q25 and MiXCR clone calling, and kept in-frame beta chains. Rows are unified per CDR3 protein, each entry keeping the most common DNA and genes. Recorded for this sample are roughly 69,000 distinct CDR3 sequences; roughly 10% of them occurred a single time. The leading ten clones occupy around 15% of the sample. Sequenced here: whole blood, sampled at baseline. The receptors stem from an adult who was a healthcare worker with PCR-confirmed SARS-CoV-2 infection or an uninfected control (not recorded which).

This clonotype is labeled medium-sized. As DNA, the CDR3 is TGTGCCAGCAGTGAGTCAGGGAACCAGCCCCAGCATTTT. It encodes CASSESGNQPQHF. This chain uses TRBV25-1 with TRBJ1-5; possible D gene TRBD1, 5 bases. This CDR3 comprises 13 residues. The germline gives CDR1 MGHDK, CDR2 SYGVNS. V was cut by 3 bases and J by 7 bases, with 10 bases left in between.

The chain recombines TRBV20-1 with TRBJ2-3; weak D call: TRBD1 (7 bases). Between the trimmed V and J ends, which lost 3 bases and 4 bases, there was a span of 14 bases. This CDR3 has 14 residues. The germline V gene has CDR1 DFQATT and CDR2 SNEGSKA (reference sequence). Here the CDR3 reads CSASRGGGPDTQYF. The CDR3 nucleotides read TGCAGTGCTAGTCGCGGAGGGGGCCCAGATACGCAGTATTTT.

This clonotype was seen a few times. This chain uses TRBV29-1 with TRBJ2-7, with TRBD2 identical over 9 bases. CDR3 size: 13 residues. V was pared by 4 bases and J by 1 base, with 2 bases of the junction left unmatched. Germline lookup yields CDR1 SQVTM and CDR2 ANQGSEA. The CDR3 reads CSVASGNSYEQYF. Here the CDR3 DNA reads TGCAGCGTTGCTAGCGGGAATTCCTACGAGCAGTACTTC.

In its sample, this clonotype was seen many times. This chain connects TRBV29-1 to TRBJ2-5; D gene uncertain. The germline V and J ends were trimmed by 6 bases and 3 bases, with 14 bases remaining between them. Germline loops: CDR1 SQVTM, CDR2 ANQGSEA. This CDR3 is built from 13 residues. CDR3 sequence (DNA): TGCAGCGTGGGCCCCACTGGTAAAGAGACCCAGTACTTC. Amino acid sequence: CSVGPTGKETQYF. Full variable domain (missing parts from reference TRBV29-1 and TRBJ2-5): SAVISQKPSRDICQRGTSLTIQCQVDSQVTMMFWYRQQPGQSLTLIATANQGSEATYESGFVIDKFPISRPNLTFSTLTVSNMSPEDSSIYLCSVGPTGKETQYFGPGTRLLVL.

This clonotype came up many times. The chain employs TRBV29-1 and TRBJ2-5; the D gene is possibly TRBD1 (5 bases). This CDR3 comprises 13 residues. Trimming stripped 3 bases from V and 5 bases from J, with 13 bases between. Germline CDR1 SQVTM, CDR2 ANQGSEA. The CDR3 coding sequence is TGCAGCGTTGACGACGGACATAGGGAGACCCAGTACTTC. It specifies CSVDDGHRETQYF.

To note about this clonotype: This clone may be a read error of a much larger clone one base away. This chain links TRBV5-5 with TRBJ2-7; D gene unclear. The CDR3 is made up of 15 amino acids. Per the germline V gene, CDR1 is SGHKS and CDR2 is YYEKEE (reference sequence). CDR3 sequence: CAGSPMRSFRYEQYF. CDR3 bases: TGTGCCGGCAGTCCGATGAGATCCTTCCGCTACGAGCAGTACTTC.

This clonotype has a count of ten or more. The V call is TRBV28, the J call TRBJ1-6, with D unclear. The CDR3 spans 13 residues. V dropped 3 bases and J dropped 12 bases, with 12 bases sitting between them. CDR1 and CDR2 (germline): MDHEN, SYDVKM. The CDR3 region has the DNA TGTGCCAGCAGTTTGTCGCTCGGAGGACCCCTCCACTTT. Encoded protein: CASSLSLGGPLHF. Looking up the rest from reference TRBV28 and TRBJ1-6 gives the full variable domain: DVKVTQSSRYLVKRTGEKVFLECVQDMDHENMFWYRQDPGLGLRLIYFSYDVKMKEKGDIPEGYSVSREKKERFSLILESASTNQTSMYLCASSLSLGGPLHFGNGTRLTVT.

The chain links TRBV6-1 to TRBJ2-1, with TRBD2 matching 7 bases. From germline, CDR1 is MNHNS and CDR2 SASEGT. This CDR3 has 17 residues. V lost 1 base, J lost 4 bases, and 10 bases stayed unmatched. CDR3 sequence: CASSEEDAGVLYNEQFF. The DNA for the CDR3 is TGTGCCAGCAGTGAAGAGGACGCGGGAGTTTTGTACAATGAGCAGTTCTTC.

This clonotype occurred a few times. V gene TRBV20-1 combines with J gene TRBJ1-2; TRBD1 might be the D (6 bases). This CDR3 contains 15 residues. Germline CDR1 and CDR2: DFQATT and SNEGSKA (reference sequence). V gave up 6 bases and J gave up 4 bases, with 21 bases separating them. The CDR3 DNA reads TGCAGTGCAATAAGTTCCGGAGGGGGGGTCTATGGCTACACCTTC. Protein sequence: CSAISSGGGVYGYTF.

This clonotype was observed a few times. For the CDR3, the DNA is TGCGCCAGCAGCCCCGACCTAAATCAGCCCCAGCATTTT. Its protein product is CASSPDLNQPQHF. The rearrangement joins TRBV4-3 to TRBJ1-5, with D uncertain. CDR3 length: 13 residues. V was cut by 4 bases and J by 4 bases, with 8 bases left in between. Germline values: CDR1 LGHNA, CDR2 YSLEER.

This clonotype was counted many times. The rearrangement links TRBV7-8 to TRBJ2-1, with D tentatively TRBD2 (6 bases). V was trimmed by 6 bases and J by 2 bases, leaving 17 bases between them. This CDR3 has 16 amino acids. Per the germline V gene, CDR1 is SGHVS and CDR2 is FQNEAQ. This CDR3 reads CASRTRLGTTYNEQFF. The CDR3 coding sequence is TGTGCCAGCAGGACGCGACTAGGGACCACCTACAATGAGCAGTTCTTC.

This clonotype came up many times. This chain uses TRBV29-1 with TRBJ1-4; tentative D call: TRBD1 (6 bases). V dropped 4 bases and J dropped 5 bases, with 8 bases sitting between them. Germline CDR1 is SQVTM and CDR2 is ANQGSEA. The CDR3 is 12 residues long. The CDR3 loop reads CSVGGGNEKLFF. As DNA, the CDR3 is TGCAGCGTTGGAGGGGGGAATGAAAAACTGTTTTTT. Full variable domain (rest looked up from reference TRBV29-1 and TRBJ1-4): SAVISQKPSRDICQRGTSLTIQCQVDSQVTMMFWYRQQPGQSLTLIATANQGSEATYESGFVIDKFPISRPNLTFSTLTVSNMSPEDSSIYLCSVGGGNEKLFFGSGTQLSVL.

There are many counts of this clonotype. The CDR3 loop is CASSSDRVGEAFF. CDR3 nucleotide sequence: TGTGCCAGTAGCTCCGACAGGGTTGGTGAAGCTTTCTTT. This chain joins TRBV19 and TRBJ1-1, with 7 bases lining up with TRBD1. The V segment lost 6 bases and the J segment 7 bases; nucleotides outside the gene matches: 8. This CDR3 has 13 residues. Per the germline V gene, CDR1 is LNHDA and CDR2 is SQIVND (reference sequence).

The V and J genes are TRBV7-9 and TRBJ1-3; D is unresolved. The ends were cut back, 4 bases at V and 1 base at J, with 11 bases in the middle. The CDR3 runs 15 residues. The germline V gene has CDR1 SEHNR and CDR2 FQNEAQ (reference sequence). CDR3 residues: CASSSSGFSGNTIYF. For the CDR3, the DNA is TGTGCCAGCAGCTCGAGTGGTTTTTCTGGAAACACCATATATTTT.

This clonotype was seen only a few times. The chain has TRBV2 and TRBJ2-6; 7 positions agree with TRBD1. The CDR3 totals 15 residues. V gave up 5 bases and J gave up 3 bases; unmatched junction bases: 4. Germline CDR1 is SNHLY and CDR2 is FYNNEI. CDR3 sequence reads: CASSRDSGGANVLTF. DNA of the CDR3: TGTGCCAGCAGTCGGGACAGCGGTGGGGCCAACGTCCTGACTTTC.

In this sample, this clonotype turned up a few times. CDR3 in amino acids: CASSSTGVGRPSSYEQYF. The CDR3 DNA is TGTGCCAGCAGCTCGACTGGGGTGGGAAGGCCGAGCTCCTACGAGCAGTACTTC. The V gene is TRBV6-2 or TRBV6-3, the J gene TRBJ2-7; D is undetermined. Germline-derived CDR1 and CDR2 are MNHEY and SVGEGT. V was shortened by 6 bases and J by 0 bases, with 24 bases between the two germline ends. This CDR3 comprises 18 residues.

This clonotype has ten or more counts. The chain joins TRBV6-2 or TRBV6-3 to TRBJ2-6; no clear D gene. Germline V gene sequence: CDR1 MNHEY, CDR2 SVGEGT. This CDR3 is built from 15 residues. Trimming took 5 bases from V and 0 from J, leaving 8 bases between them. DNA for the CDR3: TGTGCCAGCAGTCCATGGAGCTCTGGGGCCAACGTCCTGACTTTC. Translated, it gives CASSPWSSGANVLTF.

This sequence joins TRBV5-1 and TRBJ2-2; TRBD2 aligns across 12 bases. Trimming cost V 4 bases and J 5 bases; bases outside gene matches: 3. Germline CDR1 reads SGHRS; CDR2 reads YFSETQ. CDR3 length: 15 residues. CDR3 DNA: TGCGCCAGCAGCACCGGGACTAGCGGGACCGGGGAGCTGTTTTTT. This sequence encodes CASSTGTSGTGELFF.

The table lists this clonotype with many counts. The chain recombines TRBV7-2 with TRBJ2-1; 11 bases are a match to TRBD2. With 1 base clipped from V and 12 bases from J, the junction kept 11 bases outside the gene matches. CDR3 length: 16 residues. The germline CDR1 and CDR2 sequences are SGHTA and FQGNSA. The CDR3 reads CASSLVGLAGGIWQFF. As DNA, the CDR3 is TGTGCCAGCAGCTTAGTAGGGCTAGCGGGAGGTATATGGCAGTTCTTC.

The chain recombines TRBV6-6 with TRBJ1-5; TRBD1 might be the D (5 bases). Trimming shortened V by 6 bases and J by 3 bases, and 15 bases separated the two germline ends. The CDR3 contains 15 residues. Germline CDR1 MNHNY, CDR2 SVGAGI (reference sequence). In DNA, the CDR3 is TGTGCCAGCAGCCCGAGAGCGGGGCTCAATCAGCCCCAGCATTTT. Translated: CASSPRAGLNQPQHF.